The clone carrying this T cell receptor (beta chain) has only one observation. Donors were healthy Caucasian individuals from Russia aged roughly 6 to 100. This record belongs to a study of blood T cells in healthy people across ages. Alongside a J-beta primer mix, a sample-barcoded 5' primer served in a second PCR lasting roughly 7 to 11 cycles. Each cDNA molecule, via a template-switch adaptor with 12 random nucleotides, was tagged. MiXCR was run by TCRdb on the 5' RACE reads, yielding one entry per CDR3 protein. Of about 1,500,000 distinct CDR3 sequences listed, 40% to 50% are singletons. V dropped 0 bases and J dropped 3; count of bases not matched to a gene: 12. The germline V gene has CDR1 DFQATT and CDR2 SNEGSKA (reference sequence). The CDR3 totals 18 residues.

The chain links TRBV20-1 to TRBJ2-1, with TRBD2 identical over 9 bases. The sequence was collected from a young woman in good health. The sequencing sample was made of blood. The CDR3 sequence is CSARDGSAAGGGYNEQFF. As DNA, the CDR3 is TGCAGTGCTAGAGATGGGTCAGCAGCGGGAGGAGGCTACAATGAGCAGTTCTTC.